The clone carrying this T cell receptor beta chain was recorded a few times. No antigen is known for it. V shed 6 bases and J shed 4 bases, with 21 bases lying between them. The CDR3 length is 16 residues. Per the germline V gene, CDR1 is MGHDK and CDR2 is SYGVNS. TCRdb passed the RACE reads through MiXCR, listing each CDR3 protein once. The data show 180,000 or so distinct CDR3 sequences, approximately 20% seen once. Time point of the sample: patch test 1, 2 weeks after DPC sensitization. Documented treatment: therapeutic diphenylcyclopropenone sensitization with weekly scalp DPC. Alopecia patients, 18 to 70 years old and DPC-suitable, served as donors. This specimen belongs to a study of human T cells and chemical hapten exposure. Study-level findings and limits: Relative to control repertoires, expanded TCRs gave rise to significantly more large CDR3 similarity clusters. No change in TCRs above 1 in 1000 frequency was produced by DPC sensitization.

This receptor was obtained from a woman between 45 and 60 years old with alopecia areata. Some clones in this sample may be carry-over from other donors' samples. The starting material was whole blood, obtained in connection with sensitization to the hapten diphenylcyclopropenone (DPC). This sequence joins TRBV25-1 and TRBJ1-1; D perhaps matches TRBD1 (5 bases). CDR3 protein: CASSRDGLRGTTEAFF. CDR3 sequence (DNA): TGTGCCAGCAGCCGGGACGGCTTACGGGGCACCACTGAAGCTTTCTTT.